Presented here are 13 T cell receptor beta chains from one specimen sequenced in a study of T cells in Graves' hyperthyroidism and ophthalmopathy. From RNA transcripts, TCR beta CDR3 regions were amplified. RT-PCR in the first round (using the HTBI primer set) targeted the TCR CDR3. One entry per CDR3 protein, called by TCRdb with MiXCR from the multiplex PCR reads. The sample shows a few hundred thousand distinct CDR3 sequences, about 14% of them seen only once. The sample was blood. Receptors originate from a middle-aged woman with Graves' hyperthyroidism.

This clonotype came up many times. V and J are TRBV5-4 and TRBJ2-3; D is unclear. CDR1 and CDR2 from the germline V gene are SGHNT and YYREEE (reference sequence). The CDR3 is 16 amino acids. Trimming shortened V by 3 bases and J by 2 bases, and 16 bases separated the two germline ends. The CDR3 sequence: CASSSHLGDFTDTQYF. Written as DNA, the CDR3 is TGTGCCAGCAGCTCCCATCTAGGAGATTTCACAGATACGCAGTATTTT. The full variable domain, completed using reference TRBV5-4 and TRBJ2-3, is ETGVTQSPTHLIKTRGQQVTLRCSSQSGHNTVSWYQQALGQGPQFIFQYYREEENGRGNFPPRFSGLQFPNYSSELNVNALELDDSALYLCASSSHLGDFTDTQYFGPGTRLTVL.

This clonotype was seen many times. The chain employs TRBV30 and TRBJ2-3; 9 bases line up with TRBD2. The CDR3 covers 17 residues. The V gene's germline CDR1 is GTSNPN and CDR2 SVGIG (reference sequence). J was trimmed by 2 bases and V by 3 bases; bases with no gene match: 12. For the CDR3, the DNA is TGTGCCTGGAGCCCCGGAGGTGCGGGAGGGATCACAGATACGCAGTATTTT. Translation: CAWSPGGAGGITDTQYF.

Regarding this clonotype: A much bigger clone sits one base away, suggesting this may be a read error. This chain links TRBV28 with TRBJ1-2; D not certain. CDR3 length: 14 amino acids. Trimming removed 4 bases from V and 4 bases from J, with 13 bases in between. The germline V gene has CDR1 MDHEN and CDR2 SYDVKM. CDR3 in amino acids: CASSSPPESYGYTF. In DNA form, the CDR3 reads TGTGCCAGCAGTTCCCCCCCAGAGAGCTATGGCTACACCTTC.

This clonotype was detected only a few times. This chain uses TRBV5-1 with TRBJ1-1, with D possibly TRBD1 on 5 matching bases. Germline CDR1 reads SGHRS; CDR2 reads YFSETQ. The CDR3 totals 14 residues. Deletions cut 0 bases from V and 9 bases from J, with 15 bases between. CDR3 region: CASSLVGQRSQAFF. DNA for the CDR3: TGCGCCAGCAGCTTGGTGGGGCAGAGGTCCCAAGCTTTCTTT.

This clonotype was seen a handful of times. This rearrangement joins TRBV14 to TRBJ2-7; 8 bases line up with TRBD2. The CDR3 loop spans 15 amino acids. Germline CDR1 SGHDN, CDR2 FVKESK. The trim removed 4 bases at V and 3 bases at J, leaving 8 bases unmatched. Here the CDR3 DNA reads TGTGCCAGCAGCCCGCCACTAGCGGAGGTCTACGAGCAGTACTTC. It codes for CASSPPLAEVYEQYF.

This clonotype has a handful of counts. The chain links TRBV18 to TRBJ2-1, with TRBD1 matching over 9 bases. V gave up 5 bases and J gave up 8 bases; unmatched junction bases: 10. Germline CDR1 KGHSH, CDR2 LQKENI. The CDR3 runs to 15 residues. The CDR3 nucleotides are TGTGCCAGCTCAGAGGGACAGGGAGTCGGCGATGAGCAGTTCTTC. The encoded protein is CASSEGQGVGDEQFF.

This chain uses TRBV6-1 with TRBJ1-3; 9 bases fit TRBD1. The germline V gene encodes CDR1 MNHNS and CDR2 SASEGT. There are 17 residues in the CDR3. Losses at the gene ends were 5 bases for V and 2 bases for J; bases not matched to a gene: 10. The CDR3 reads CASSKQGQGHPGNTIYF. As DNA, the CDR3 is TGTGCCAGCAGTAAGCAGGGACAGGGTCATCCTGGAAACACCATATATTTT.

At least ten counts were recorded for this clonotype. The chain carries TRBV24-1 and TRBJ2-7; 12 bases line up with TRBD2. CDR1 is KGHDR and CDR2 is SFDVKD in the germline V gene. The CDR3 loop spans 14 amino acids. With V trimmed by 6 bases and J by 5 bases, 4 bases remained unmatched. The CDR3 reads CATSPTSGSNEQYF. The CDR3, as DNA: TGTGCCACCAGTCCGACTAGCGGGAGTAACGAGCAGTACTTC.

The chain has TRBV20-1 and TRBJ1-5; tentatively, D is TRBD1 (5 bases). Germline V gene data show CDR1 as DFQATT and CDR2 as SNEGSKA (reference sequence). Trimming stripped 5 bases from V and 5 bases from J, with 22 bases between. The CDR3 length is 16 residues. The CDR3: CSAPLPGLTGDQPQHF. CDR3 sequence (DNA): TGCAGTGCTCCCTTACCGGGACTCACGGGAGATCAGCCCCAGCATTTT.

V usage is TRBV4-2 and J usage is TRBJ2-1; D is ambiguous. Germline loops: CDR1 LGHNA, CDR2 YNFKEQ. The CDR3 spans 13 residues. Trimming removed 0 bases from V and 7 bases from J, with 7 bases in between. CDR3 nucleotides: TGTGCCAGCAGCCAAGATGTCCAAAATGAGCAGTTCTTC. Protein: CASSQDVQNEQFF.

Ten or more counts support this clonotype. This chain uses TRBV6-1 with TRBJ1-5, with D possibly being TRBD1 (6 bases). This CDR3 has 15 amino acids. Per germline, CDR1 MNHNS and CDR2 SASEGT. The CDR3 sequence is CAVIPTGYSNQPQHF. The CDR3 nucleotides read TGTGCTGTTATTCCGACAGGTTATAGCAATCAGCCCCAGCATTTT.

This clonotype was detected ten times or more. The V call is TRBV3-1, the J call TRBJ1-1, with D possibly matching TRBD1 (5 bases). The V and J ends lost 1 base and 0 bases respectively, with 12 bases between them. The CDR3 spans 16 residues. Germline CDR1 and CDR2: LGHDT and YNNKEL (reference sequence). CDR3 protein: CASSQAVTAMNTEAFF. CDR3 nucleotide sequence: TGTGCCAGCAGCCAAGCTGTGACAGCGATGAACACTGAAGCTTTCTTT.

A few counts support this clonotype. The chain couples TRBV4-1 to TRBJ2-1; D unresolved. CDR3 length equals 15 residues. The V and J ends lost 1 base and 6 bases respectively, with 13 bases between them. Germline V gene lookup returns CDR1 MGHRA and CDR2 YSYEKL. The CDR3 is CASSQGLENRNEQFF. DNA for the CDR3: TGCGCCAGCAGCCAAGGGCTAGAGAATCGCAATGAGCAGTTCTTC.